The 29 T cell receptor beta chains given below trace back to one sample, sequenced in a study of blood T cell repertoires in COVID-19. Profiling relied on immunoSEQ multiplex PCR, and the TCRdb table lists in-frame clones only, not all of them. The table lists 300,000 to 350,000 clones, roughly nine tenths of them singletons, with roughly 3.9% in the top ten. Sequencing used PBMCs or T cells enriched from blood (not recorded which). These receptors were collected from a woman aged 30 to 39 who had been exposed to COVID-19.

This clone occurred once. V usage is TRBV9 and J usage is TRBJ2-2; 7 nucleotides align to TRBD1. CDR3 size: 19 residues. V was clipped by 3 bases and J by 4 bases; unmatched bases: 18. Germline assignment: CDR1 SGDLS and CDR2 YYNGEE. Here the CDR3 reads CASSAKKPGQLMGTGELFF. The CDR3 DNA reads TGTGCCAGCAGCGCGAAGAAGCCGGGACAGCTTATGGGCACCGGGGAGCTGTTTTTT.

The rearrangement uses TRBV29-1 and TRBJ2-5, with 7 bases fitting TRBD1. From germline, CDR1 is SQVTM and CDR2 ANQGSEA. V lost 4 bases to trimming and J lost 5 bases; unmatched junction nucleotides: 10. This CDR3 is 14 amino acids long. The CDR3 sequence is CSVGFSVRGETQYF. For the CDR3, the DNA is TGCAGCGTTGGGTTTTCGGTCAGGGGGGAGACCCAGTACTTC.

V gene TRBV7-2 combines with J gene TRBJ1-4, with D possibly being TRBD1 (6 bases). This CDR3 region has 14 residues. V lost 6 bases to trimming and J lost 8 bases, with 16 bases between them. The germline gives CDR1 SGHTA, CDR2 FQGNSA. The CDR3 DNA reads as TGTGCCAGCAGGTCCGCAGGGGCCGGCGAAAAACTGTTTTTT. This sequence encodes CASRSAGAGEKLFF.

The V gene is TRBV7-2, the J gene TRBJ2-7; a weak D match, TRBD2 (6 bases). The CDR3 has 15 residues. V lost 4 bases and J lost 0, with 13 bases in between. CDR1 SGHTA and CDR2 FQGNSA come from the germline V gene. Here the CDR3 DNA reads TGTGCCAGCAGCTACACGCGGGGCCTCTCCTACGAGCAGTACTTC. Protein: CASSYTRGLSYEQYF.

This chain links TRBV19 with TRBJ1-2; D remains unclear. Looked up from germline, CDR1 is LNHDA and CDR2 is SQIVND (reference sequence). Trimming removed 9 bases from V and 5 bases from J, with 13 bases in between. The CDR3 totals 12 residues. The CDR3 coding sequence is TGTGCCAGCCAAGGTCGGGGTTATGGCTACACCTTC. It specifies CASQGRGYGYTF.

CDR3 coding DNA: TGCGCCAGCAGCCAGCCTGGTGGGGGCGGTGGCTACACCTTC. This sequence encodes CASSQPGGGGGYTF. The chain joins TRBV4-1 to TRBJ1-2; the D gene is possibly TRBD1 (6 bases). Trimming stripped 3 bases from V and 7 bases from J, with 15 bases between. This CDR3 has 14 residues. Germline V CDR1 and CDR2: MGHRA, YSYEKL.

The V call is TRBV14, the J call TRBJ1-4, with 7 nucleotides matching TRBD1. The V gene end was trimmed by 6 bases and the J gene end by 8 bases; junction bases not matched to a gene: 3. CDR3 size: 12 residues. CDR1 and CDR2 (germline): SGHDN, FVKESK. The CDR3 protein is CASRRQGEKLFF. For the CDR3, the DNA is TGTGCCAGCAGACGACAGGGAGAAAAACTGTTTTTT.

This CDR3 reads CASSLESEGPRGYTF. The CDR3 bases are TGTGCCAGCAGCTTGGAATCCGAGGGTCCAAGGGGCTACACCTTC. V and J are TRBV5-5 and TRBJ1-2; the D is unclear. The CDR3 contains 15 residues. V lost 0 bases and J 8 bases, leaving 17 bases between the germline ends. CDR1 is SGHKS, CDR2 YYEKEE, per germline (reference sequence).

This chain joins TRBV6-2 or TRBV6-3 and TRBJ2-7; D unresolved. This CDR3 is built from 14 residues. The germline V gene has CDR1 MNHEY and CDR2 SVGEGT. Trimming took 0 bases from V and 3 from J, leaving 9 bases between them. DNA of the CDR3: TGTGCCAGCAGTTACTCGAGTCCCTACTACGAGCAGTACTTC. This sequence encodes CASSYSSPYYEQYF.

This sequence joins TRBV5-5 and TRBJ1-6, with D unclear. V lost 1 base and J 6 bases, leaving 5 bases between the germline ends. The CDR3 is made up of 13 amino acids. CDR1 and CDR2 (germline): SGHKS, YYEKEE (reference sequence). In DNA form, the CDR3 reads TGTGCCAGCAGCTTGATAGCTAATTCACCCCTCCACTTT. Encoded protein: CASSLIANSPLHF.

Comments on this clone: Other DNA sequences in this specimen translate into the identical CDR3. This chain links TRBV5-1 with TRBJ1-2, with 7 bases matching TRBD1. The CDR3 sequence is 16 residues long. Germline-derived CDR1 and CDR2 are SGHRS and YFSETQ. V lost 0 bases, J lost 0 bases, and 5 bases stayed unmatched. This CDR3 reads CASSLDRGTTNYGYTF. CDR3 bases: TGCGCCAGCAGCTTGGACAGGGGCACGACTAACTATGGCTACACCTTC.

This chain joins TRBV9 and TRBJ1-3; D uncertain. Germline V CDR1 and CDR2: SGDLS, YYNGEE. There are 16 residues in the CDR3. V was clipped by 0 bases and J by 0 bases, with 10 bases between them. The chain's CDR3 is CASSVDPGNSGNTIYF. CDR3 bases: TGTGCCAGCAGCGTAGATCCAGGCAACTCTGGAAACACCATATATTTT.

This clone turned up a few times. The rearrangement links TRBV2 to TRBJ2-1; D perhaps matches TRBD1 (6 bases). Germline V gives CDR1 SNHLY, CDR2 FYNNEI. The length of the CDR3 is 13 residues. V was pared by 7 bases and J by 10 bases, with 17 bases between. The CDR3 DNA follows: TGTGCCAGCACCCCCGAGGGGGTTGGCGAGCAGTTCTTC. Residues: CASTPEGVGEQFF.

The chain carries TRBV6-4 and TRBJ2-7; D remains unclear. V was shortened by 5 bases and J by 10 bases, with 3 bases between the two germline ends. The CDR3 runs to 8 residues. CDR1 and CDR2 from the germline V gene are MRHNA and SNTAGT. The CDR3, as DNA: TGTGCCAGCAGTCCTCAGTACTTC. As protein: CASSPQYF.

This sequence joins TRBV2 and TRBJ1-3; 8 positions agree with TRBD1. Unmatched junction bases numbered 11, after V lost 3 bases and J lost 4 bases. CDR3 length equals 17 residues. Germline CDR1 reads SNHLY; CDR2 reads FYNNEI. This CDR3 reads CASSDFRTGPGGNTIYF. The CDR3 DNA reads as TGTGCCAGCAGTGATTTCCGGACAGGGCCGGGCGGAAACACCATATATTTT.

The chain has TRBV5-6 and TRBJ2-3; TRBD2 agrees at 12 bases. The germline V gene encodes CDR1 SGHDT and CDR2 YYEEEE. CDR3 length: 16 amino acids. The J segment lost 1 base and the V segment lost 4 bases, leaving 4 bases of the junction unmatched. CDR3 in amino acids: CASSPLAGGGTDTQYF. The CDR3 DNA sequence: TGTGCCAGCAGCCCTCTAGCGGGGGGGGGCACAGATACGCAGTATTTT.

The V gene is TRBV19, the J gene TRBJ1-1, with 7 bases matching TRBD1. This CDR3 is 14 amino acids long. Per germline, CDR1 LNHDA and CDR2 SQIVND (reference sequence). V was clipped by 4 bases and J by 5 bases; unmatched bases: 7. The CDR3 bases are TGTGCCAGTAGTACGGGGGACAGACGGACTGAAGCTTTCTTT. The encoded protein is CASSTGDRRTEAFF.

The CDR3 sequence: CASQGDIYGYTF. The CDR3 DNA is TGTGCCAGCCAAGGGGACATCTATGGCTACACCTTC. V and J are TRBV18 and TRBJ1-2; possible D gene TRBD1, 6 bases. The CDR3 is 12 residues long. The V and J ends lost 8 bases and 4 bases respectively, with 11 bases between them. CDR1 is KGHSH and CDR2 is LQKENI in the germline V gene.

The chain recombines TRBV5-1 with TRBJ1-3, with 9 bases lining up with TRBD1. Germline CDR1 is SGHRS and CDR2 is YFSETQ. V was pared by 4 bases and J by 6 bases, with 8 bases of the junction left unmatched. The length of the CDR3 is 15 residues. The CDR3 coding sequence is TGCGCCAGCAGCCGGGGACAGGGCAACGAAAACACCATATATTTT. Its protein product is CASSRGQGNENTIYF.

Here the CDR3 reads CASSTRWKTDTQYF. The CDR3 DNA reads as TGTGCCAGCAGCACCAGGTGGAAGACAGATACGCAGTATTTT. The chain links TRBV18 to TRBJ2-3; D is unclear. The length of the CDR3 is 14 residues. CDR1 is KGHSH and CDR2 is LQKENI in the germline V gene. V dropped 8 bases and J dropped 3 bases, with 15 bases sitting between them.

This chain connects TRBV5-1 to TRBJ2-3; D may be TRBD1 (7 bases). This CDR3 has 19 amino acids. Looked up from germline, CDR1 is SGHRS and CDR2 is YFSETQ. V was cut by 5 bases and J by 0 bases, with 25 bases left in between. The CDR3, as DNA: TGCGCCAGCAGACGACAGGGTCCCTTCGGGGGATCTAGCACAGATACGCAGTATTTT. Translated, it gives CASRRQGPFGGSSTDTQYF.

V usage is TRBV18 and J usage is TRBJ1-2, with D maybe TRBD1 (6 bases). This CDR3 spans 15 amino acids. V shed 3 bases and J shed 3 bases, with 14 bases lying between them. The germline gives CDR1 KGHSH, CDR2 LQKENI. CDR3 in DNA: TGTGCCAGCTCACCTACCCAGGGGTTACACTATGGCTACACCTTC. Translation gives CASSPTQGLHYGYTF.

The chain recombines TRBV6-6 with TRBJ2-7, with TRBD1 matching 7 bases. Germline-derived CDR1 and CDR2 are MNHNY and SVGAGI (reference sequence). This CDR3 has 15 amino acids. V trimming: 6 bases; J trimming: 3 bases; junction bases outside the gene matches: 11. Written as DNA, the CDR3 is TGTGCCAGCAGGGGCTTGGGGACAGCCCTCTACGAGCAGTACTTC. It codes for CASRGLGTALYEQYF.

This chain joins TRBV6-5 and TRBJ2-1, with D tentatively TRBD1 (6 bases). Trimming removed 0 bases from V and 2 bases from J, with 8 bases in between. Germline V gives CDR1 MNHEY, CDR2 SVGAGI. The length of the CDR3 is 15 residues. CDR3 nucleotide sequence: TGTGCCAGCAGTTACTCGGGGGCTACCTACAATGAGCAGTTCTTC. Translation: CASSYSGATYNEQFF.

This chain joins TRBV5-4 and TRBJ1-4, with a tentative D call TRBD1 (5 bases). CDR3 length: 14 amino acids. V gave up 1 base and J gave up 7 bases, with 11 bases separating them. The V gene's germline CDR1 is SGHNT and CDR2 YYREEE (reference sequence). CDR3 bases: TGTGCCAGCAGCTTGAGGGGCTTCGGTGAAAAACTGTTTTTT. Residues: CASSLRGFGEKLFF.

The J gene is TRBJ2-5, the V gene TRBV2; 8 nucleotides align to TRBD2. There are 15 residues in the CDR3. Germline loops: CDR1 SNHLY, CDR2 FYNNEI. With 8 bases clipped from V and 4 bases from J, the junction kept 12 bases outside the gene matches. CDR3 bases: TGTGCCAGCGTTAGCGACGGGGGGGCGTCAGAGACCCAGTACTTC. Encoded protein: CASVSDGGASETQYF.

The gene calls are TRBV5-1 and TRBJ1-3; possible D gene TRBD1, 5 bases. CDR1 is SGHRS and CDR2 is YFSETQ in the germline V gene. This CDR3 contains 15 residues. V lost 4 bases and J 4 bases, leaving 15 bases between the germline ends. CDR3 in DNA: TGCGCCAGCAGCAATGCGGGGCAGCGGGGAAACACCATATATTTT. It is translated as CASSNAGQRGNTIYF.

V gene TRBV7-2 combines with J gene TRBJ1-5; 10 bases line up with TRBD1. The CDR3 consists of 17 residues. The junction had 6 bases not matched to a gene; V was cut back by 1 base and J by 3 bases. Germline-derived CDR1 and CDR2 are SGHTA and FQGNSA. The CDR3 DNA sequence: TGTGCCAGCAGCTTAGAACCGGGACAGGGGCACAATCAGCCCCAGCATTTT. Amino acid sequence: CASSLEPGQGHNQPQHF.

Regarding this clone: Sequence at one end of the junction differs from germline and may be a read error. The V and J genes are TRBV27 and TRBJ1-2, with D uncertain. The CDR3 is 13 residues long. Germline assignment: CDR1 MNHEY and CDR2 SMNVEV (reference sequence). The CDR3 is CASSPPIRLCDNF. Written as DNA, the CDR3 is TGTGCCAGCAGTCCCCCCATCCGACTGTGCGATAACTTC.